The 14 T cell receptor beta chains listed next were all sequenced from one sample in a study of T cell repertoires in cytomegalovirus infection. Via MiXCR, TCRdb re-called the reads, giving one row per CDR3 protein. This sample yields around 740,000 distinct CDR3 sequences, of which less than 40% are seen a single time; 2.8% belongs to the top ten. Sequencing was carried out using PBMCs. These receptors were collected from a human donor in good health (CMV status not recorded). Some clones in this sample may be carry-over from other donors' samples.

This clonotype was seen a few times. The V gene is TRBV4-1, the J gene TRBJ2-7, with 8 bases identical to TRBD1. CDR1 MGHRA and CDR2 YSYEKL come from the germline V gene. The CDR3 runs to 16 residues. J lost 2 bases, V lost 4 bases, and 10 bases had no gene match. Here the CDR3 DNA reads TGCGCCAGCAGCCTATCCCTCGGACAGGGTACCTACGAGCAGTACTTC. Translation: CASSLSLGQGTYEQYF.

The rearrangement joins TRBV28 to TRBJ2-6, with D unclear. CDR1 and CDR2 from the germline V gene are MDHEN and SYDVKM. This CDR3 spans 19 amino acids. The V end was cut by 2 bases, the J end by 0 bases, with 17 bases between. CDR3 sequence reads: CASSLVEISPHSGANVLTF. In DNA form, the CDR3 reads TGTGCCAGCAGTTTAGTTGAGATCTCTCCACACTCTGGGGCCAACGTCCTGACTTTC.

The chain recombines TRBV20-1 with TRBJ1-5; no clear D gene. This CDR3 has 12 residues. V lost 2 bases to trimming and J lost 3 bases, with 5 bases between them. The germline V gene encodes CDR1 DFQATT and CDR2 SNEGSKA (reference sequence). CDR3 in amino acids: CSARPINQPQHF. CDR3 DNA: TGCAGTGCTAGACCTATCAATCAGCCCCAGCATTTT.

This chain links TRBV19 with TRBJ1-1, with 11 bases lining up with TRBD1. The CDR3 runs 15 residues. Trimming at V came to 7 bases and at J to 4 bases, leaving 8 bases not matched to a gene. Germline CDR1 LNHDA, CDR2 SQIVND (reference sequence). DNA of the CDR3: TGTGCCAGTACACCGTCCGGGACAGGGGGCACTGAAGCTTTCTTT. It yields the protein CASTPSGTGGTEAFF.

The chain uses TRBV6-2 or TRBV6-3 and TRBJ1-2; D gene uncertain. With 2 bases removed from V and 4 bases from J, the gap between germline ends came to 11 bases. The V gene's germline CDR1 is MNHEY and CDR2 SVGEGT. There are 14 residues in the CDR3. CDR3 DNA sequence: TGTGCCAGCAGTTACCGAGGAGTCTTCTATGGCTACACCTTC. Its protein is CASSYRGVFYGYTF.

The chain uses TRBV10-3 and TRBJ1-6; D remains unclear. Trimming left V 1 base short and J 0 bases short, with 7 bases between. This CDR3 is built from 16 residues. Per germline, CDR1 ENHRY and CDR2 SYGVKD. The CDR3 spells CAISEWSSSYNSPLHF. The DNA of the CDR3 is TGTGCCATCAGTGAGTGGTCGAGCTCCTATAATTCACCCCTCCACTTT.

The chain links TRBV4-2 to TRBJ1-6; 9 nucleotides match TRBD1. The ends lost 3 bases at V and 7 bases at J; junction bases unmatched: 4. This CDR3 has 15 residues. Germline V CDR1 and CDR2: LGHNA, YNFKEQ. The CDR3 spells CASSHAGTGNSPLHF. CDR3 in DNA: TGTGCCAGCAGCCATGCCGGGACAGGGAATTCACCCCTCCACTTT.

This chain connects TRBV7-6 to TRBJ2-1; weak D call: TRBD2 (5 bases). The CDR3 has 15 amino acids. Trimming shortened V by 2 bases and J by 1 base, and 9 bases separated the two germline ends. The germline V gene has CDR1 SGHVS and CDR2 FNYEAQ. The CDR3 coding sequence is TGTGCCAGCAGCTTATCCGGGGAGTCCTACAATGAGCAGTTCTTC. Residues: CASSLSGESYNEQFF.

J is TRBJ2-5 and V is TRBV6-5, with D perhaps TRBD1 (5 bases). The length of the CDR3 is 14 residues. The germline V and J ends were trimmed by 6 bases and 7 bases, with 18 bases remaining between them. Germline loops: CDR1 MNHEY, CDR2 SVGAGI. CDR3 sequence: CASSPEGAWGTQYF. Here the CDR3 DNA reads TGTGCCAGCAGCCCAGAAGGGGCGTGGGGGACCCAGTACTTC.

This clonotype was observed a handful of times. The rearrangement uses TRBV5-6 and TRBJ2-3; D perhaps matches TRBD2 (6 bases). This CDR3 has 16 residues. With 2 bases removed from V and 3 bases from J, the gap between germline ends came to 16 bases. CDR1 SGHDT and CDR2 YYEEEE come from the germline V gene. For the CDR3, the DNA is TGTGCCAGCAGCTTTACCAGGGTTGGGAGGACAGATACGCAGTATTTT. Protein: CASSFTRVGRTDTQYF.

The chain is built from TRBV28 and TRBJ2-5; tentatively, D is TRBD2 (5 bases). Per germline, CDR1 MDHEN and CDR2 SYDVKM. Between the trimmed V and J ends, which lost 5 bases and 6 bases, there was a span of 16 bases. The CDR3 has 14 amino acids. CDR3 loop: CASSPPWGAKTQYF. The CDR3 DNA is TGTGCCAGCAGTCCCCCGTGGGGAGCCAAGACCCAGTACTTC.

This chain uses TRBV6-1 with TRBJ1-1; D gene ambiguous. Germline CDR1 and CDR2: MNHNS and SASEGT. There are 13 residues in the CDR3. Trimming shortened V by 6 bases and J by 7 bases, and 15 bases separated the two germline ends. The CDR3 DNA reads TGTGCCAGCAGCCCTACGAACAGCAATGAAGCTTTCTTT. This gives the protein CASSPTNSNEAFF.

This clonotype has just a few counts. The CDR3 DNA reads as TGTGCCAGCTCACCACCAGTAGATACGCAGTATTTT. This codes for CASSPPVDTQYF. The V and J genes are TRBV18 and TRBJ2-3; D is unclear. The CDR3 runs 12 residues. Germline V CDR1 and CDR2: KGHSH, LQKENI. V was cut by 0 bases and J by 5 bases, with 3 bases left in between. The full variable domain, rest sourced from reference TRBV18 and TRBJ2-3, is NAGVMQNPRHLVRRRGQEARLRCSPMKGHSHVYWYRQLPEEGLKFMVYLQKENIIDESGMPKERFSAEFPKEGPSILRIQQVVRGDSAAYFCASSPPVDTQYFGPGTRLTVL.

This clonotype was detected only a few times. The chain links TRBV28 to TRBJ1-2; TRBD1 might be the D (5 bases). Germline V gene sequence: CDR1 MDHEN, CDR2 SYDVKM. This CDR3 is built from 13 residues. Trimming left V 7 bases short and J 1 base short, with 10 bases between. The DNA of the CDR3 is TGTGCCAGCAACTCAGGGTATAACTATGGCTACACCTTC. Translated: CASNSGYNYGYTF.